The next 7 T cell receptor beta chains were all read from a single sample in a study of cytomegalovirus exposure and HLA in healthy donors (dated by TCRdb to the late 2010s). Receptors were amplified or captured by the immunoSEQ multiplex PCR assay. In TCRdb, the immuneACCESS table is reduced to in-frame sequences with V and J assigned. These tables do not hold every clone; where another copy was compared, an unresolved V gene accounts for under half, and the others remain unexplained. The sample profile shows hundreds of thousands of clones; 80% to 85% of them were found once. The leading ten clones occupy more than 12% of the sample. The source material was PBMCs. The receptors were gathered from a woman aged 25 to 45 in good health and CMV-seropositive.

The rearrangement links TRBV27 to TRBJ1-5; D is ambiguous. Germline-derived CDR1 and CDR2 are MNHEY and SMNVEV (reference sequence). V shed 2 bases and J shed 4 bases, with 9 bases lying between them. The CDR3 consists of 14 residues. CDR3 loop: CASSLRGPNQPQHF. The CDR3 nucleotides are TGTGCCAGCAGTTTAAGAGGGCCTAATCAGCCCCAGCATTTT.

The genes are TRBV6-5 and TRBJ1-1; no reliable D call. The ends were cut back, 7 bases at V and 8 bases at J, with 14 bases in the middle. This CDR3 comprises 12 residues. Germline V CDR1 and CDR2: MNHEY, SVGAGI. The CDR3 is CASMDPDREAFF. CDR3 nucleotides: TGTGCCAGCATGGATCCGGACCGGGAAGCTTTCTTT.

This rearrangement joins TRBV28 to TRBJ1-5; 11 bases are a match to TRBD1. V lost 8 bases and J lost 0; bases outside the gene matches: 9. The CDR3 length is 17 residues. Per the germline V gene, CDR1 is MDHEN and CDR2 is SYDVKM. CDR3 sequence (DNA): TGTGCCAGCCTAAGAAGGACAGGGGGCTATAGCAATCAGCCCCAGCATTTT. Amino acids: CASLRRTGGYSNQPQHF.

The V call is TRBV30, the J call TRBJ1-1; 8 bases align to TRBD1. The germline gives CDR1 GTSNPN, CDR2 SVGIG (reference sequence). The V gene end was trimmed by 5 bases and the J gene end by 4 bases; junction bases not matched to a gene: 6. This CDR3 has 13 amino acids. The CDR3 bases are TGTGCCTGGGGACAGGGCCAGGGCACTGAAGCTTTCTTT. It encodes CAWGQGQGTEAFF.

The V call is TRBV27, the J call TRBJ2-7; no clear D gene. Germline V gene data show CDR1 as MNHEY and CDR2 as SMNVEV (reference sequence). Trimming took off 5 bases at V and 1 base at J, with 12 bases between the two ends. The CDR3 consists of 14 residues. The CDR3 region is CASSQPTSSYEQYF. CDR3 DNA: TGTGCCAGCAGTCAACCGACAAGTTCCTACGAGCAGTACTTC.

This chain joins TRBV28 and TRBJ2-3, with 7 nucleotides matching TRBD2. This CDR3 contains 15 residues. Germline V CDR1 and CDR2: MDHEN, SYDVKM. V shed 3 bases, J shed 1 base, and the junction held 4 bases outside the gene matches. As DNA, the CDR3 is TGTGCCAGCAGTTTTTTCACTAGCGGCACAGATACGCAGTATTTT. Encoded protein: CASSFFTSGTDTQYF. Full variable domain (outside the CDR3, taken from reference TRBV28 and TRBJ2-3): DVKVTQSSRYLVKRTGEKVFLECVQDMDHENMFWYRQDPGLGLRLIYFSYDVKMKEKGDIPEGYSVSREKKERFSLILESASTNQTSMYLCASSFFTSGTDTQYFGPGTRLTVL.

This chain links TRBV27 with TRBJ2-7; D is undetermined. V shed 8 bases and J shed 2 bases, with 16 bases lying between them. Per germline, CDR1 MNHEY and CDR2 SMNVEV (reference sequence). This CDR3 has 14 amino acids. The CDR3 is CASSPKTVAYEQYF. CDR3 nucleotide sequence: TGTGCCAGCTCTCCCAAAACAGTGGCCTACGAGCAGTACTTC.